This T cell receptor beta chain appears in the sequencing data of a study of cytomegalovirus exposure and HLA in healthy donors. Study-level results: TCR beta V segments were, for the most part, productive about 87% or about 30% of the time in an earlier analysis.

Comments on this clone: The antigen is unknown.

V lost 1 base to trimming and J lost 4 bases, with 4 bases between them. CDR3 size: 13 residues. CDR1 is SNHLY and CDR2 is FYNNEI in the germline V gene. A multiplex PCR was run with 60 Vbeta primers and 13 Jbeta primers. Per the original methods: Counted up in a later analysis, unique TCR beta chains came to about 80 million, with about 9.9 million shared. Clones were sequenced by immunoSEQ multiplex PCR, and TCRdb holds only the in-frame ones, with some missing. That table gives V, J and clone size, and the DNA gave D and trimming. The sample lists more than 95,000 clones, 70% to 80% occurring once.

The sequenced sample consisted of PBMCs. This TCR came from a man between 45 and 60 years old in good health and CMV-seropositive. The chain recombines TRBV2 with TRBJ2-2; D is uncertain. As DNA, the CDR3 is TGTGCCAGCAGTGAAGGGCCCACCGGGGAGCTGTTTTTT. It yields the protein CASSEGPTGELFF.